These 2 T cell receptor beta chains originate from one sample sequenced in a study of cytomegalovirus exposure and HLA in healthy donors. PCR used 60 Vbeta primers and 13 Jbeta primers. Assay: immunoSEQ multiplex PCR; the TCRdb copy retains only in-frame clones and omits some. The data show 150,000 to 180,000 clones, roughly 70% seen once. The sequenced sample was PBMCs. The receptor source for this set is a man aged 30-40 years in good health and CMV-seronegative.

The chain joins TRBV7-9 to TRBJ1-1, with TRBD1 matching over 8 bases. The length of the CDR3 is 13 residues. Germline CDR1 reads SEHNR; CDR2 reads FQNEAQ (reference sequence). Trimming removed 5 bases from V and 6 bases from J; junction bases left unmatched: 5. CDR3 protein: CASSRTGRPEAFF. The DNA for the CDR3 is TGTGCCAGCAGCCGGACAGGGAGGCCTGAAGCTTTCTTT.

The CDR3 reads CASSTDTGELFF. As DNA, the CDR3 is TGTGCCAGCAGTACTGATACCGGGGAGCTGTTTTTT. The chain links TRBV2 to TRBJ2-2, with D unresolved. This CDR3 comprises 12 residues. The V gene's germline CDR1 is SNHLY and CDR2 FYNNEI. V dropped 5 bases and J dropped 5 bases, with 6 bases sitting between them.